This section outlines one T cell receptor beta chain sequence together with its context. Its specificity is unknown. This sample was taken from a study of T-cell memory formation after mild COVID-19. The overall study: TCR clusters largely stayed donor specific. Overall study findings and caveats: Clones that contracted from day 15 to 85 were balanced CD4/CD8, while later expanders leaned CD4+.

TCRalpha and TCRbeta libraries used 5'RACE with constant-segment primers and UMIs. TCRdb reprocessed the 5' RACE reads via MiXCR and lists one record per CDR3 protein. The table includes around 180,000 distinct CDR3 sequences, about a fifth detected once. CDR1 SNHLY and CDR2 FYNNEI come from the germline V gene. The CDR3 length is 11 residues. V shed 3 bases and J shed 14 bases, with 11 bases lying between them. This sequence joins TRBV2 and TRBJ2-1; TRBD1 is a possible D gene (5 bases). The source of this sequence is a man younger than 35 who had mild COVID-19 (a few samples of this study predate the infection). Cell type and time point are not known. Sequencing was done on a sample of PBMCs or a T cell subset sorted from them (not recorded which). The CDR3 coding sequence is TGTGCCAGCAGTGATAGGGGTATGAAGTTCTTC. It specifies CASSDRGMKFF.